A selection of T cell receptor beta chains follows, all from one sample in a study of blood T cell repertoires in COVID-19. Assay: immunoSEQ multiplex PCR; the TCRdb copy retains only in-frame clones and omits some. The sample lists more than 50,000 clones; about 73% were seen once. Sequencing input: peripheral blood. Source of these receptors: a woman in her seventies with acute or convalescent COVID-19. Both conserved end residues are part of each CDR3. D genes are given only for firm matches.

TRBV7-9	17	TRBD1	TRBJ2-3	CASSGRQGAWSTDTQYF
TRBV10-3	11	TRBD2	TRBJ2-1	CASGHGGEQFF
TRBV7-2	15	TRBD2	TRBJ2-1	CASSLATGGGNEQFF
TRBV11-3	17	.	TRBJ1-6	CASSLVRFFGYNSPLHF
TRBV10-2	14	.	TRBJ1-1	CASSKQGSGTEAFF
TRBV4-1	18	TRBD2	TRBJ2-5	CASSQLAGGPVVAKTQYF
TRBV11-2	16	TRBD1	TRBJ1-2	CASSLVSGTGGVGYTF
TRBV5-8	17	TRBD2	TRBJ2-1	CASSFRGGQGNRNEQFF
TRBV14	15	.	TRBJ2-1	CASSQEGGPYNEQFF
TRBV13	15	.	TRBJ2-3	CASSLVGTSTDTQYF
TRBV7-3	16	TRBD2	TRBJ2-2	CASSSGGQGTTGELFF
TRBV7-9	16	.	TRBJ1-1	CASSPWTVVTSTEAFF
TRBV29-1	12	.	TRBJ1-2	CSVSQGLGGYTF
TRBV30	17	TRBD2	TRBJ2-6	CAWSLWGGYSGANVLTF
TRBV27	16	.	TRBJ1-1	CASSFSPADGITEAFF
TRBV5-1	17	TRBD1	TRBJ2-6	CASSFQTGGTGANVLTF
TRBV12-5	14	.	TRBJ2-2	CASGLVLNTGELFF
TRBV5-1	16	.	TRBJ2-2	CASSPLGQGNTGELFF
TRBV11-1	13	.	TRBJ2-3	CASRIGGTDTQYF
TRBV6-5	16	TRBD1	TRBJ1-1	CASSYSQRGRGTEAFF
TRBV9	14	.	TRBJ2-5	CASSVSVYQETQYF
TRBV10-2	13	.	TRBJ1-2	CASSEVSFYGYTF
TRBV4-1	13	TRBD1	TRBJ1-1	CASSTGALTEAFF
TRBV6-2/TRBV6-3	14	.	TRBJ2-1	CASSDNREYNEQFF